These 26 T cell receptor beta chains came from one sample sequenced in a study of T cell responses to AZD1222 COVID-19 vaccine. Sequencing used immunoSEQ multiplex PCR; TCRdb keeps in-frame clones, though not all of them. This table has around 120,000 clones, 80% to 90% appearing once. Sequencing was performed on peripheral blood, taken on day 0 of AZD1222 vaccination. Source of these receptors: an adult in good health.

The chain couples TRBV27 to TRBJ2-4; D is unresolved. CDR3 length: 14 residues. V gave up 8 bases and J gave up 0 bases, with 11 bases separating them. Germline assignment: CDR1 MNHEY and CDR2 SMNVEV (reference sequence). The CDR3 DNA reads as TGTGCCAGCTCCGACATTCTAGCCAAAAACATTCAGTACTTC. Amino acids: CASSDILAKNIQYF.

The J gene is TRBJ1-6, the V gene TRBV19; 8 nucleotides align to TRBD1. CDR1 is LNHDA and CDR2 is SQIVND in the germline V gene (reference sequence). The CDR3 extends over 13 amino acids. V shed 5 bases and J 11 bases; nucleotides not matched to a gene: 5. CDR3 DNA sequence: TGTGCCAGTAGTGGACAGGGTATTGCACCCCTCCACTTT. Translation: CASSGQGIAPLHF.

V gene TRBV6-6 combines with J gene TRBJ2-1; 11 positions agree with TRBD2. The CDR3 runs to 14 residues. Trimming at V came to 6 bases and at J to 9 bases, leaving 7 bases not matched to a gene. CDR1 MNHNY and CDR2 SVGAGI come from the germline V gene (reference sequence). CDR3 residues: CASSGLAGASEQFF. CDR3 nucleotides: TGTGCCAGCAGCGGACTAGCGGGTGCTTCTGAGCAGTTCTTC.

The rearrangement joins TRBV5-6 to TRBJ1-2; 7 bases map to TRBD1. Germline values: CDR1 SGHDT, CDR2 YYEEEE. V shed 4 bases, J shed 4 bases, and the junction held 10 bases outside the gene matches. The length of the CDR3 is 15 residues. CDR3 in DNA: TGTGCCAGCAGCCCGACGGACAGGCCCGCCTATGGCTACACCTTC. It specifies CASSPTDRPAYGYTF.

The chain joins TRBV6-5 to TRBJ2-1, with 9 bases identical to TRBD2. Per the germline V gene, CDR1 is MNHEY and CDR2 is SVGAGI. The V and J ends lost 7 bases and 4 bases, in that order; junction bases with no gene match: 8. CDR3 length: 15 amino acids. CDR3 coding DNA: TGTGCCAGCAAACGTAGCGGGAGCTTATACAATGAGCAGTTCTTC. This sequence encodes CASKRSGSLYNEQFF.

This clone was observed a handful of times. The sample carries other DNA sequences with the same CDR3. The rearrangement uses TRBV5-4 and TRBJ2-1; D remains unclear. CDR1 is SGHNT and CDR2 is YYREEE in the germline V gene (reference sequence). The length of the CDR3 is 13 residues. V lost 0 bases, J lost 3 bases, and 4 bases lay in between. The chain's CDR3 is CASSLALYNEQFF. The CDR3 coding sequence is TGTGCCAGCAGCTTGGCCCTCTACAATGAGCAGTTCTTC.

This chain joins TRBV4-2 and TRBJ1-2; D is ambiguous. The CDR3 totals 14 residues. CDR1 and CDR2 from the germline V gene are LGHNA and YNFKEQ. The ends were cut back, 1 base at V and 4 bases at J, with 10 bases in the middle. The CDR3 region is CASSQGVGAYGYTF. CDR3 DNA sequence: TGTGCCAGCAGCCAAGGGGTGGGAGCCTATGGCTACACCTTC.

Details on this clone: Compared with germline, one end of the junction differs, possibly owing to a read error. This chain connects TRBV24-1 to TRBJ1-4; TRBD1 aligns across 11 bases. The CDR3 is 15 residues long. CDR1 and CDR2 from the germline V gene are KGHDR and SFDVKD. The CDR3 DNA is TGTGCCACCAGCGATTCCGGGACAGGGGGGGAAAAACTGTTTTTT. This encodes CATSDSGTGGEKLFF.

The chain is built from TRBV30 and TRBJ2-6; no firm D call. Germline-derived CDR1 and CDR2 are GTSNPN and SVGIG (reference sequence). V lost 2 bases, J lost 0 bases, and 5 bases lay in between. CDR3 length: 14 residues. In nucleotides, the CDR3 is TGTGCCTGGAGTCGAGACTCTGGGGCCAACGTCCTGACTTTC. It encodes CAWSRDSGANVLTF.

This chain uses TRBV3-1 (or the pseudogene TRBV3-2) with TRBJ2-7, with D perhaps being TRBD1 or TRBD2 (5 bases each). V lost 4 bases and J 7 bases, leaving 26 bases between the germline ends. CDR1 and CDR2 from the germline V gene are LGHDT and YNNKEL (reference sequence). This CDR3 is 17 amino acids long. In DNA, the CDR3 is TGTGCCAGCAGCCTTTCTTTACTCCGGGACGGGTCGGGGGAGCAGTACTTC. Its protein is CASSLSLLRDGSGEQYF.

The V call is TRBV7-2, the J call TRBJ2-5; D may correspond to TRBD1 or TRBD2 (5 bases each). The V end lost 6 bases, the J end lost 4 bases, and 15 bases lay between the germline ends. The CDR3 runs 14 residues. Germline V lookup: CDR1 SGHTA, CDR2 FQGNSA. The DNA for the CDR3 is TGTGCCAGCAGAACACGCCGGGACGCAGAGACCCAGTACTTC. Its protein is CASRTRRDAETQYF. Full variable domain (outside the CDR3, taken from reference TRBV7-2 and TRBJ2-5): GAGVSQSPSNKVTEKGKDVELRCDPISGHTALYWYRQSLGQGLEFLIYFQGNSAPDKSGLPSDRFSAERTGGSVSTLTIQRTQQEDSAVYLCASRTRRDAETQYFGPGTRLLVL.

This chain joins TRBV5-4 and TRBJ1-3, with D unclear. Trimming took off 2 bases at V and 8 bases at J, with 14 bases between the two ends. Germline loops: CDR1 SGHNT, CDR2 YYREEE (reference sequence). CDR3 length: 14 residues. In nucleotides, the CDR3 is TGTGCCAGCAGCTTCCAACTTGGAGAGGACACCATATATTTT. As protein: CASSFQLGEDTIYF.

This chain uses TRBV5-8 with TRBJ2-7; a possible D gene is TRBD1 (6 bases). Germline V lookup: CDR1 SGHTS, CDR2 YDEGEE. This CDR3 has 14 residues. Between the trimmed V and J ends, which lost 4 bases and 0 bases, there was a span of 11 bases. The DNA of the CDR3 is TGTGCCAGCAGCGCCGGGGACAACTCCTACGAGCAGTACTTC. Protein: CASSAGDNSYEQYF.

The rearrangement links TRBV11-3 to TRBJ2-2; 14 nucleotides match TRBD2. This CDR3 spans 20 amino acids. The V gene end was trimmed by 4 bases and the J gene end by 1 base; junction bases not matched to a gene: 11. Germline assignment: CDR1 SGHNT and CDR2 YENEEA. CDR3 bases: TGTGCCAGCAGCTGGCACCCGACTAGCGGGAGGGCCCGGAACACCGGGGAGCTGTTTTTT. Amino acid sequence: CASSWHPTSGRARNTGELFF.

This rearrangement joins TRBV5-5 to TRBJ2-3, with 7 bases aligning to TRBD1. CDR1 is SGHKS and CDR2 is YYEKEE in the germline V gene (reference sequence). The CDR3 is 14 residues long. V gave up 3 bases and J gave up 2 bases; unmatched junction bases: 3. The CDR3 loop is CASSSGTVTDTQYF. The CDR3 nucleotides read TGTGCCAGCAGCTCGGGGACAGTCACAGATACGCAGTATTTT. Full variable domain (missing parts from reference TRBV5-5 and TRBJ2-3): DAGVTQSPTHLIKTRGQQVTLRCSPISGHKSVSWYQQVLGQGPQFIFQYYEKEERGRGNFPDRFSARQFPNYSSELNVNALLLGDSALYLCASSSGTVTDTQYFGPGTRLTVL.

This chain joins TRBV5-6 and TRBJ1-5; 7 bases are a match to TRBD1. The CDR3 consists of 18 residues. The junction had 12 bases not matched to a gene; V was cut back by 3 bases and J by 0 bases. Germline V lookup: CDR1 SGHDT, CDR2 YYEEEE. CDR3 sequence reads: CASSSRGRGRFSNQPQHF. CDR3 in DNA: TGTGCCAGCAGCTCCCGGGGTAGGGGGCGCTTTAGCAATCAGCCCCAGCATTTT.

The gene calls are TRBV19 and TRBJ2-2; D remains unclear. Germline CDR1 and CDR2: LNHDA and SQIVND (reference sequence). The V end lost 7 bases, the J end lost 5 bases, and 17 bases lay between the germline ends. The length of the CDR3 is 15 residues. The CDR3 DNA reads as TGTGCCAGTAACGACCCCGCGTTGAGTACCGGGGAGCTGTTTTTT. Its translation: CASNDPALSTGELFF.

In this sample, this clone turned up once. This chain joins TRBV6-5 and TRBJ2-3; weak D call: TRBD1 (5 bases). With 2 bases removed from V and 0 bases from J, the gap between germline ends came to 12 bases. CDR1 is MNHEY and CDR2 is SVGAGI in the germline V gene. CDR3 size: 16 residues. The CDR3 loop reads CASSYPSTVSTDTQYF. CDR3 nucleotide sequence: TGTGCCAGCAGTTACCCCTCGACAGTAAGCACAGATACGCAGTATTTT.

The chain uses TRBV30 and TRBJ1-4; no reliable D call. Germline CDR1 is GTSNPN and CDR2 is SVGIG (reference sequence). The length of the CDR3 is 15 residues. The ends were cut back, 1 base at V and 0 bases at J, with 9 bases in the middle. The CDR3 here is CAWSEESSTNEKLFF. CDR3 coding DNA: TGTGCCTGGAGTGAGGAAAGTTCAACTAATGAAAAACTGTTTTTT.

The rearrangement uses TRBV29-1 and TRBJ1-5; D may be TRBD1 (5 bases). Germline V gene sequence: CDR1 SQVTM, CDR2 ANQGSEA. The V gene lost 6 bases and the J gene lost 0 bases, with 12 bases spanning the gap. The CDR3 consists of 14 residues. CDR3 bases: TGCAGCGTCCCTACAGGAGGTAGCAATCAGCCCCAGCATTTT. Protein: CSVPTGGSNQPQHF.

The chain combines TRBV5-1 with TRBJ2-6; the D gene is possibly TRBD2 (5 bases). Germline-derived CDR1 and CDR2 are SGHRS and YFSETQ. V dropped 4 bases and J dropped 1 base, with 6 bases sitting between them. This CDR3 contains 14 residues. The CDR3 loop reads CASSRESGANVLTF. DNA for the CDR3: TGCGCCAGCAGCCGGGAATCTGGGGCCAACGTCCTGACTTTC.

Only a few counts were recorded for this clone. The chain uses TRBV14 and TRBJ1-6, with unresolved D. The germline V and J ends were trimmed by 5 bases and 4 bases, with 12 bases remaining between them. The CDR3 is 15 residues long. Looked up from germline, CDR1 is SGHDN and CDR2 is FVKESK. The CDR3 protein is CASSMPGTYNSPLHF. In DNA, the CDR3 is TGTGCCAGCAGCATGCCGGGAACTTATAATTCACCCCTCCACTTT.

The chain has TRBV4-1 and TRBJ2-3; D possibly matches TRBD1 or TRBD2 (5 bases each). Trimming removed 0 bases from V and 6 bases from J, with 10 bases in between. Germline CDR1 is MGHRA and CDR2 is YSYEKL. This CDR3 has 14 residues. The CDR3 reads CASSQDQGGDTQYF. In nucleotides, the CDR3 is TGCGCCAGCAGCCAAGATCAGGGCGGGGATACGCAGTATTTT.

The chain links TRBV5-4 to TRBJ2-3, with D perhaps TRBD2 (6 bases). V was cut by 4 bases and J by 2 bases, with 14 bases left in between. This CDR3 spans 15 amino acids. CDR1 SGHNT and CDR2 YYREEE come from the germline V gene (reference sequence). CDR3 DNA sequence: TGTGCCAGCAGCCCGGCCGCTAGCGTCACAGATACGCAGTATTTT. Translated, it gives CASSPAASVTDTQYF.

This clone was recorded only once. V usage is TRBV18 and J usage is TRBJ2-7, with D possibly TRBD2 on 5 matching bases. Trimming cost V 5 bases and J 6 bases, with 14 bases left between them. CDR3 size: 13 residues. The germline CDR1 and CDR2 sequences are KGHSH and LQKENI. The CDR3 DNA reads as TGTGCCAGCTCATCTGGAAGGAGCGGCGAGCAGTACTTC. This gives the protein CASSSGRSGEQYF. Variable domain in full (rest from reference TRBV18 and TRBJ2-7): NAGVMQNPRHLVRRRGQEARLRCSPMKGHSHVYWYRQLPEEGLKFMVYLQKENIIDESGMPKERFSAEFPKEGPSILRIQQVVRGDSAAYFCASSSGRSGEQYFGPGTRLTVT.

The chain recombines TRBV27 with TRBJ2-7; TRBD2 aligns across 11 bases. Germline loops: CDR1 MNHEY, CDR2 SMNVEV (reference sequence). Germline trimming cut 0 bases from V and 0 bases from J; bases unmatched to any gene: 7. CDR3 length: 18 residues. In DNA, the CDR3 is TGTGCCAGCAGTTTATCCCGGGGGACTAGCGGTAACTCCTACGAGCAGTACTTC. Its translation is CASSLSRGTSGNSYEQYF.